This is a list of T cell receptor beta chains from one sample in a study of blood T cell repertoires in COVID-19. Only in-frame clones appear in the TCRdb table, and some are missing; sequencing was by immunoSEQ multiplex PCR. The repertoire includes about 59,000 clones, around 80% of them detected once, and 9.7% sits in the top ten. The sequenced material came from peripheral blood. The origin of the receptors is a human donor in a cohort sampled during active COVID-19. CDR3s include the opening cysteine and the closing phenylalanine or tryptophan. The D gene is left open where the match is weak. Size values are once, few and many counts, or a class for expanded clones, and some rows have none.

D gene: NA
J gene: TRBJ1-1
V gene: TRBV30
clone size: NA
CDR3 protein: CAHKLMNTEAFF
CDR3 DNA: TGTGCCCACAAATTGATGAACACTGAAGCTTTCTTT

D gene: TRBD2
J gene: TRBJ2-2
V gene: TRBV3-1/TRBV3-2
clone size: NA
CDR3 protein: CASGTSGSGGELFF
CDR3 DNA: TGTGCCAGCGGGACTAGCGGGAGCGGCGGGGAGCTGTTTTTT

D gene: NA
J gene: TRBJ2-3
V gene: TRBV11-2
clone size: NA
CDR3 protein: CASSQADFTDTQYF
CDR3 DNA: TGTGCCAGCAGCCAAGCGGACTTCACAGATACGCAGTATTTT

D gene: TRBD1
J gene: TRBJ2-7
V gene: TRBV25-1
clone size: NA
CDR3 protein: CASSDWDRFYEQYF
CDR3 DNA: TGTGCCAGCAGTGATTGGGACAGGTTCTACGAGCAGTACTTC

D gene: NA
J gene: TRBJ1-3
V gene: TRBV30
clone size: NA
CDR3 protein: CAWRRQAYSGNTIYF
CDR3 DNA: TGTGCCTGGAGACGACAGGCCTACTCTGGAAACACCATATATTTT

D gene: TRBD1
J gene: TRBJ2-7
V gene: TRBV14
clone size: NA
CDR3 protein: CASSSTGNYHPFSYEQYF
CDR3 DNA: TGTGCCAGCAGCTCGACAGGGAATTACCATCCATTCTCCTACGAGCAGTACTTC

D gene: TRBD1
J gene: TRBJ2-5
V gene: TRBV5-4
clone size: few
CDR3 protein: CASSSGQGGGETQYF
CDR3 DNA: TGTGCCAGCAGCTCTGGACAGGGGGGGGGAGAGACCCAGTACTTC

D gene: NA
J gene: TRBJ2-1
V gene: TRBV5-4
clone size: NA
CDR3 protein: CASSSGLTPYNEQFF
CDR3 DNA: TGTGCCAGCAGCTCAGGACTGACCCCCTACAATGAGCAGTTCTTC

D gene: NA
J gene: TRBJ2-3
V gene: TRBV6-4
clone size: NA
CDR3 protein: CASSFGGSTDTQYF
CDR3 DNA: TGTGCCAGCAGTTTCGGCGGGAGCACAGATACGCAGTATTTT

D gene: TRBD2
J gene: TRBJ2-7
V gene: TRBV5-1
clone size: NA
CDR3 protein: CASSLEGYSGGVYEQYF
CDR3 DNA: TGCGCCAGCAGCTTGGAAGGATATAGCGGGGGAGTCTACGAGCAGTACTTC

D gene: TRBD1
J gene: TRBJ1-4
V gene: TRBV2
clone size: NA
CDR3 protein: CASSVTGAREKLFF
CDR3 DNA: TGTGCCAGCAGCGTGACAGGGGCTCGGGAAAAACTGTTTTTT

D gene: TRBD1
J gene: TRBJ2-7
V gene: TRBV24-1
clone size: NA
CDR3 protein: CATSETGTGSIYEQYF
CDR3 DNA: TGTGCCACCAGTGAAACCGGGACAGGGAGTATCTACGAGCAGTACTTC

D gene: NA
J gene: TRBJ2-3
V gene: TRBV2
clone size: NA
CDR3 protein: CASPIRDLWGYSTDTQYF
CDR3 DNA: TGTGCCAGTCCTATAAGGGACTTGTGGGGGTACAGCACAGATACGCAGTATTTT

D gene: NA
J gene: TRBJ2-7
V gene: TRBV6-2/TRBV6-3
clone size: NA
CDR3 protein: CASSLSEQAREYF
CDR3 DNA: TGTGCCAGCAGTCTCTCAGAACAGGCTCGGGAGTACTTC

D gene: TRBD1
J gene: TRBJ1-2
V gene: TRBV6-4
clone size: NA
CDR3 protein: CASRYDRGLYGYTF
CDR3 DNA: TGTGCCAGCAGGTATGACAGGGGGCTATATGGCTACACCTTC

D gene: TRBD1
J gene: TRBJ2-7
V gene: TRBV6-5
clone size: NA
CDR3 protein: CASFNPAGGGVQYF
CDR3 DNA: TGTGCCAGCTTCAACCCCGCAGGGGGTGGGGTGCAGTACTTC

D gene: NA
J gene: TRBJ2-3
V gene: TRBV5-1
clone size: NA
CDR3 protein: CASSSQGGPDTQYF
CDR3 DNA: TGCGCCAGCAGCTCCCAGGGAGGTCCAGATACGCAGTATTTT

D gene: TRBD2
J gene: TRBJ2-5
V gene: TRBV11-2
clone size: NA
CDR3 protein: CASSRTGLALETQYF
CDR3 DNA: TGTGCCAGCAGCCGAACGGGACTAGCGCTAGAGACCCAGTACTTC

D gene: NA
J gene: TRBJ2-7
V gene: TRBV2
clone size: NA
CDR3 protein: CASKTGYEQYF
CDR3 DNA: TGTGCCAGCAAGACAGGCTACGAGCAGTACTTC

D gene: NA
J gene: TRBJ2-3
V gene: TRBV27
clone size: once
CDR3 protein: CASSSHSTDTQYF
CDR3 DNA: TGTGCCAGCAGTTCCCATAGCACAGATACGCAGTATTTT

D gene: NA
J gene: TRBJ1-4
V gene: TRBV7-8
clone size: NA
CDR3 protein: CASSSYTGSANEKLFF
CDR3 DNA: TGTGCCAGCAGCTCCTACACAGGGTCGGCTAATGAAAAACTGTTTTTT

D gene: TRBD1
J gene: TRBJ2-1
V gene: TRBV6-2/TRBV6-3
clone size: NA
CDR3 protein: CASSYSTGSEQFF
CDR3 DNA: TGTGCCAGCAGTTACTCGACAGGGAGTGAGCAGTTCTTC

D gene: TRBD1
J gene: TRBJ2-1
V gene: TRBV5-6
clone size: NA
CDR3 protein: CASSSPDRGRHEQFF
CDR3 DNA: TGTGCCAGCAGCTCACCGGACAGGGGACGGCATGAGCAGTTCTTC

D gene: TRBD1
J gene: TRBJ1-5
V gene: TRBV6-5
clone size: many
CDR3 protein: CASRDRGYNQPQHF
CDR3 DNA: TGTGCCAGCCGGGACAGGGGATACAATCAGCCCCAGCATTTT

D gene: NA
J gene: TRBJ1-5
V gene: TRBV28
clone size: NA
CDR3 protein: CASSSWTVNQPQHF
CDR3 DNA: TGTGCCAGCAGTTCCTGGACAGTCAATCAGCCCCAGCATTTT

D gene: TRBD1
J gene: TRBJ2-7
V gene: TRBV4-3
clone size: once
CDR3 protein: CASSQGVGTDEQYF
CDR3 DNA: TGCGCCAGCAGCCAAGGGGTCGGGACAGACGAGCAGTACTTC

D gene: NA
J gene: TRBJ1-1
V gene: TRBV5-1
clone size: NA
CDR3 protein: CASSVEGDTEAFF
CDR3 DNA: TGCGCCAGCAGCGTCGAAGGGGACACTGAAGCTTTCTTT

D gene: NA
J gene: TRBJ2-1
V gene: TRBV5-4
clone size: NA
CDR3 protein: CASSPDYRSYNEQFF
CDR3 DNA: TGTGCCAGCAGCCCGGACTACCGCTCCTACAATGAGCAGTTCTTC

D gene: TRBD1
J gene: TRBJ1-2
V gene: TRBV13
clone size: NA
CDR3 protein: CASSFGQGAQVNYGYTF
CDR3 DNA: TGTGCCAGCAGCTTCGGACAGGGGGCACAGGTTAACTATGGCTACACCTTC

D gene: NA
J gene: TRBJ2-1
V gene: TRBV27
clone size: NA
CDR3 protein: CASRFSRGDEQFF
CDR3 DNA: TGTGCCAGCAGGTTTTCTAGGGGCGATGAGCAGTTCTTC

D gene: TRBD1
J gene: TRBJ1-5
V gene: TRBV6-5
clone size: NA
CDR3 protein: CASSYSNRGHQPQHF
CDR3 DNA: TGTGCCAGCAGTTACTCGAACAGGGGGCATCAGCCCCAGCATTTT

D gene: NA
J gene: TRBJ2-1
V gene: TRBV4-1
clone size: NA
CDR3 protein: CASSQGVAAYNEQFF
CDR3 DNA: TGCGCCAGCAGCCAGGGGGTAGCGGCCTACAATGAGCAGTTCTTC

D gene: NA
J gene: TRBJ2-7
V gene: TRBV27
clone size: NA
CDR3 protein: CASSYWPGGYEQYF
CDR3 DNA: TGTGCCAGCAGTTATTGGCCTGGCGGCTACGAGCAGTACTTC

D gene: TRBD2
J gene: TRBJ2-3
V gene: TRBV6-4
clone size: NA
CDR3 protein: CASSAAGRAADTQYF
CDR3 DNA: TGTGCCAGCAGTGCGGCCGGGAGGGCCGCTGATACGCAGTATTTT

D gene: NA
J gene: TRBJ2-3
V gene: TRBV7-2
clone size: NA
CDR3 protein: CASSGRRAEGRTDTQYF
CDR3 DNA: TGTGCCAGCAGCGGACGCCGGGCCGAGGGTCGCACAGATACGCAGTATTTT

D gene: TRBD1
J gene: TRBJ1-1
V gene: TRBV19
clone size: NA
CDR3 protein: CASSLFTGGLTEAFF
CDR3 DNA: TGTGCCAGTAGCCTATTCACAGGGGGCCTCACTGAAGCTTTCTTT

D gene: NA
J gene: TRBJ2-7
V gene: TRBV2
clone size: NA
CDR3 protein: CASSDFEGRNRYEQYF
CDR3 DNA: TGTGCCAGCAGTGACTTTGAGGGCAGAAACCGCTACGAGCAGTACTTC

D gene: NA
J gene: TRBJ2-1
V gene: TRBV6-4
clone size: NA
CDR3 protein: CASSEPPGVYNEQFF
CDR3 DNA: TGTGCCAGCAGTGAACCCCCAGGGGTTTACAATGAGCAGTTCTTC

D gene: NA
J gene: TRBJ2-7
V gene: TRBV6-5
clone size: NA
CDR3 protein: CASSYLGGSSYEQYF
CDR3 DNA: TGTGCCAGCAGTTACTTAGGGGGAAGCTCCTACGAGCAGTACTTC

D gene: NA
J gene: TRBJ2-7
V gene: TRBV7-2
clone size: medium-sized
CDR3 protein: CASTNNRASYEQYF
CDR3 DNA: TGTGCCAGCACCAATAACAGGGCCAGCTACGAGCAGTACTTC

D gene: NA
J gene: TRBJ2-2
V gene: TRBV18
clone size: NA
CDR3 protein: CASSPPVRGNTGELFF
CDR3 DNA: TGTGCCAGCTCACCACCGGTACGGGGAAACACCGGGGAGCTGTTTTTT

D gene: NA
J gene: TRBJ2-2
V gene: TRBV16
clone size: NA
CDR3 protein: CASSQRQTLIANTGELFF
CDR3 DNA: TGTGCCAGCAGCCAACGACAAACTCTTATTGCGAACACCGGGGAGCTGTTTTTT